The present entry profiles one T cell receptor beta chain with its context. Method: immunoSEQ multiplex PCR; TCRdb's copy keeps in-frame clones and lacks some. The sample has around 80,000 clones, over 75% seen once; the top ten hold around 18%. This sample was taken from a study of control samples from healthy donors and cancer patients. V lost 2 bases and J 8 bases, leaving 8 bases between the germline ends. The CDR3 loop spans 12 amino acids. The receptor was isolated from a middle-aged man in good health. The chain carries TRBV12-3 or TRBV12-4 and TRBJ2-3; D remains ambiguous. The sequencing input was blood. The CDR3 nucleotides are TGTGCCAGCAGTTTAAGCTACGGTACGCAGTATTTT. Translation gives CASSLSYGTQYF.